The 14 T cell receptor beta chains given below trace back to one sample, sequenced in a study of blood T cell repertoires in COVID-19. Generated by immunoSEQ multiplex PCR, the TCRdb table keeps only in-frame clones and is missing some. The data contain 340,000 or so clones, around 86% of them singletons. The sample comprised peripheral blood. Every receptor here comes from a man over 45 with active or convalescent COVID-19.

This sequence joins TRBV5-5 and TRBJ2-1, with 7 bases fitting TRBD1. In germline, CDR1 is SGHKS, CDR2 YYEKEE (reference sequence). This CDR3 spans 16 amino acids. V gave up 4 bases and J gave up 2 bases; unmatched junction bases: 9. This chain's CDR3 is CASSVLGTEAYNEQFF. CDR3 nucleotide sequence: TGTGCCAGCAGCGTCCTCGGGACAGAGGCCTACAATGAGCAGTTCTTC.

The V gene is TRBV9, the J gene TRBJ2-1, with 8 bases aligning to TRBD1. The CDR3 totals 15 residues. Germline V lookup: CDR1 SGDLS, CDR2 YYNGEE. The trim removed 3 bases at V and 9 bases at J, leaving 11 bases unmatched. The CDR3 region has the DNA TGTGCCAGCAGCGGGGGGACAGGTGATATTACTGAGCAGTTCTTC. This sequence encodes CASSGGTGDITEQFF.

This sequence joins TRBV9 and TRBJ2-3; 10 bases fit TRBD2. This CDR3 is 16 amino acids long. V gave up 1 base and J gave up 4 bases; unmatched junction bases: 6. Looked up from germline, CDR1 is SGDLS and CDR2 is YYNGEE. Here the CDR3 reads CASSVRAGGPSDTQYF. The CDR3 DNA sequence: TGTGCCAGCAGCGTACGAGCGGGGGGGCCTTCAGATACGCAGTATTTT. Using reference TRBV9 and TRBJ2-3 for the parts outside the CDR3, the full variable domain is DSGVTQTPKHLITATGQRVTLRCSPRSGDLSVYWYQQSLDQGLQFLIQYYNGEERAKGNILERFSAQQFPDLHSELNLSSLELGDSALYFCASSVRAGGPSDTQYFGPGTRLTVL.

The chain combines TRBV6-2 or TRBV6-3 with TRBJ1-5; 7 bases are shared with TRBD1. Per germline, CDR1 MNHEY and CDR2 SVGEGT. The CDR3 loop spans 14 amino acids. V was clipped by 5 bases and J by 1 base; unmatched bases: 2. The CDR3 nucleotides read TGTGCCAGCAGTCCAGGGGGGAGCAATCAGCCCCAGCATTTT. Translation: CASSPGGSNQPQHF.

The chain carries TRBV9 and TRBJ2-5, with unresolved D. V dropped 0 bases and J dropped 1 base, with 13 bases sitting between them. Germline assignment: CDR1 SGDLS and CDR2 YYNGEE. This CDR3 is built from 16 residues. CDR3 protein: CASSVGFEQTQETQYF. The CDR3 DNA reads as TGTGCCAGCAGCGTAGGGTTCGAACAGACCCAAGAGACCCAGTACTTC.

V gene TRBV15 combines with J gene TRBJ2-7; 7 positions agree with TRBD1. The germline V gene has CDR1 LNHNV and CDR2 YYDKDF (reference sequence). V lost 1 base and J lost 5; bases outside the gene matches: 8. The CDR3 runs 15 residues. In nucleotides, the CDR3 is TGTGCCACCAGCAGAGCGGCAGGGGGTTTAAACGAGCAGTACTTC. Translating gives CATSRAAGGLNEQYF.

J is TRBJ2-7 and V is TRBV5-6; 13 bases align to TRBD2. Germline trimming cut 0 bases from V and 9 bases from J; bases unmatched to any gene: 12. This CDR3 has 17 amino acids. The V gene's germline CDR1 is SGHDT and CDR2 YYEEEE. CDR3 region: CASSLEAYGTSGITQYF. CDR3 nucleotides: TGTGCCAGCAGCTTGGAGGCATACGGGACTAGCGGGATAACGCAGTACTTC.

This rearrangement joins TRBV11-2 to TRBJ1-4; 8 bases are a match to TRBD1. CDR1 is SGHAT, CDR2 FQNNGV, per germline. The junction had 3 bases not matched to a gene; V was cut back by 4 bases and J by 5 bases. The CDR3 runs 14 residues. The CDR3, as DNA: TGTGCCAGCAGCTCAGGGGGCCCGAATGAAAAACTGTTTTTT. Its protein product is CASSSGGPNEKLFF.

V is TRBV27 and J is TRBJ2-6, with 9 bases lining up with TRBD1. V lost 4 bases, J lost 3 bases, and 13 bases stayed unmatched. Per germline, CDR1 MNHEY and CDR2 SMNVEV (reference sequence). CDR3 length: 19 residues. In DNA form, the CDR3 reads TGTGCCAGCAGTTCACTCCTAGGACAGGGGTTACGTGGGGCCAACGTCCTGACTTTC. Amino acids: CASSSLLGQGLRGANVLTF. The full variable domain, rest sourced from reference TRBV27 and TRBJ2-6, is EAQVTQNPRYLITVTGKKLTVTCSQNMNHEYMSWYRQDPGLGLRQIYYSMNVEVTDKGDVPEGYKVSRKEKRNFPLILESPSPNQTSLYFCASSSLLGQGLRGANVLTFGAGSRLTVL.

The rearrangement links TRBV5-4 to TRBJ2-3, with D perhaps TRBD1 (5 bases). CDR1 and CDR2 (germline): SGHNT, YYREEE (reference sequence). The CDR3 loop spans 16 amino acids. The germline V and J ends were trimmed by 4 bases and 0 bases, with 15 bases remaining between them. CDR3 in amino acids: CASSPEWGSSTDTQYF. In DNA, the CDR3 is TGTGCCAGCAGCCCGGAGTGGGGCTCTAGCACAGATACGCAGTATTTT.

The rearrangement joins TRBV27 to TRBJ1-2, with D possibly being TRBD1 (6 bases). Trimming took 8 bases from V and 7 from J, leaving 17 bases between them. The CDR3 has 13 amino acids. Germline V CDR1 and CDR2: MNHEY, SMNVEV (reference sequence). CDR3 protein: CASRDMQKTGYTF. The DNA of the CDR3 is TGTGCCAGCCGGGACATGCAAAAGACTGGCTACACCTTC.

This chain joins TRBV7-3 and TRBJ2-2; D call uncertain. This CDR3 is 13 amino acids long. Germline CDR1 reads SGHTA; CDR2 reads FQGTGA. Trimming took off 5 bases at V and 1 base at J, with 5 bases between the two ends. DNA of the CDR3: TGTGCCAGCAGCCAACAGAACACCGGGGAGCTGTTTTTT. This sequence encodes CASSQQNTGELFF.

This chain joins TRBV6-2 or TRBV6-3 and TRBJ1-2; TRBD1 agrees at 8 bases. The CDR3 contains 16 residues. Looked up from germline, CDR1 is MNHEY and CDR2 is SVGEGT. V lost 5 bases, J lost 2 bases, and 10 bases stayed unmatched. The CDR3: CASSQLGTGGNYGYTF. The CDR3 region has the DNA TGTGCCAGCAGTCAACTCGGGACAGGTGGCAACTATGGCTACACCTTC.

V is TRBV18 and J is TRBJ1-3; 8 nucleotides agree with TRBD1. The germline V gene has CDR1 KGHSH and CDR2 LQKENI. The CDR3 loop spans 16 amino acids. The V gene end was trimmed by 3 bases and the J gene end by 0 bases; junction bases not matched to a gene: 4. The CDR3 sequence: CASSPRTGRSGNTIYF. CDR3 DNA: TGTGCCAGCTCACCGAGGACAGGGCGCTCTGGAAACACCATATATTTT.